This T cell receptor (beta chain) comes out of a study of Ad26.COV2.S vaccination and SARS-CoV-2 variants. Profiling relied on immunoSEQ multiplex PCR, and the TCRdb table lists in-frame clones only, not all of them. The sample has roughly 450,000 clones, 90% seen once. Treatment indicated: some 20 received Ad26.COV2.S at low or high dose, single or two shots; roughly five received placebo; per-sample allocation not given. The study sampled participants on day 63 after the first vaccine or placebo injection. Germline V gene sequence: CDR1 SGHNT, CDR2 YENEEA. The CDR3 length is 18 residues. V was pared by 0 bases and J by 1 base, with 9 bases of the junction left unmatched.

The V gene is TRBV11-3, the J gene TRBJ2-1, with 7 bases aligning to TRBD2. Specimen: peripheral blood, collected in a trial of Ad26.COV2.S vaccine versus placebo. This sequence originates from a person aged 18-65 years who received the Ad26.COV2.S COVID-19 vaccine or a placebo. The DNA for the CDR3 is TGTGCCAGCAGCTTAGATCAGGGCGGGAGTGTATCCTACAATGAGCAGTTCTTC. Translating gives CASSLDQGGSVSYNEQFF.